This TCR beta chain was retrieved from a study of shared clonotypes between healthy human individuals. Study information: CD8 memory received one plate per donor, CD8 naive two, CD4 memory three and CD4 naive three.

Points on this clone: Its antigen is unidentified.

Study conclusions and caveats: Shared clonotypes across all four donors exceeded non-shared ones in generation probability.

The CDR3 is 16 amino acids. Germline V CDR1 and CDR2: SGHRS, YFSETQ. The trim removed 2 bases at V and 0 bases at J, leaving 6 bases unmatched. Under the authors' procedure: ImmunoSEQ only sent back junction sequences with no quality scores, so filtering was done differently. Clones were sequenced by immunoSEQ multiplex PCR, and TCRdb holds only the in-frame ones, with some missing. V and J calls plus clone size are reproduced from that table; the DNA served to infer D and trimming. This table holds about 180,000 clones, approximately 92% found once. This sequence was found in a woman in her twenties or thirties in good health. The gene calls are TRBV5-1 and TRBJ2-7; 9 bases match TRBD1. Sample: naive CD4+ T cells sorted from blood. This sample's subset: CD45RA+ positively selected. DNA of the CDR3: TGCGCCAGCAGCTTAACCGGGACAGGGAGCTCCTACGAGCAGTACTTC. It is translated as CASSLTGTGSSYEQYF.